This TCR beta chain stems from a study of control samples from healthy donors and cancer patients. The protocol was immunoSEQ multiplex PCR, while the TCRdb copy is restricted to in-frame clones and leaves out a portion. The profile shows roughly 120,000 clones, approximately 88% of them singletons. Germline V CDR1 and CDR2: SEHNR, FQNEAQ (reference sequence). The CDR3 loop spans 15 amino acids. The junction had 9 bases not matched to a gene; V was cut back by 6 bases and J by 5 bases. The sequenced sample was blood. The chain is built from TRBV7-9 and TRBJ2-7, with 11 bases identical to TRBD1. The receptor's source is a man in his forties in good health. This chain's CDR3 is CASSQIGQGADEQYF. CDR3 in DNA: TGTGCCAGCAGTCAAATCGGACAGGGGGCCGACGAGCAGTACTTC.